Listed here is a single TCR beta chain. Its antigen is still unknown. The data were obtained in a study of OX40 agonist ivuxolimab in advanced cancers. Turning to the study itself: Allowance was made for prior anti-PD-1, anti-PD-L1 or anti-CTLA-4 therapy, and around 41% had some. Two patients with cutaneous melanoma and one with hepatocellular carcinoma, three in total, showed partial responses.

Whole-study findings and limits: Expansion of clones was among the lowest in partial responders at 0.1-3.0 mg/kg.

TCRdb's table, derived via immunoSEQ multiplex PCR, lists solely in-frame clones and lacks some. Of 70,000 or so clones listed, roughly 90% are singletons. Germline V gene data show CDR1 as SNHLY and CDR2 as FYNNEI. V was trimmed by 6 bases and J by 2 bases, leaving 8 bases between them. The CDR3 sequence is 13 residues long. Samples of blood were obtained at baseline, on cycle 4 day 1, and on cycle 7 day 1. The rearrangement uses TRBV2 and TRBJ2-1, with TRBD1 as a possible D gene (6 bases). Sequencing used CD4+ or CD8+ T cells sorted from blood, obtained in a trial of the OX40 agonist ivuxolimab. The source is an adult with an advanced solid tumor such as melanoma, head and neck, liver or kidney cancer. CDR3 in DNA: TGTGCCAGCAGGAGGGGGACCTACAATGAGCAGTTCTTC. Residues: CASRRGTYNEQFF. Based on the CDR3 plus reference TRBV2 and TRBJ2-1, the full variable domain is EPEVTQTPSHQVTQMGQEVILRCVPISNHLYFYWYRQILGQKVEFLVSFYNNEISEKSEIFDDQFSVERPDGSNFTLKIRSTKLEDSAMYFCASRRGTYNEQFFGPGTRLTVL.